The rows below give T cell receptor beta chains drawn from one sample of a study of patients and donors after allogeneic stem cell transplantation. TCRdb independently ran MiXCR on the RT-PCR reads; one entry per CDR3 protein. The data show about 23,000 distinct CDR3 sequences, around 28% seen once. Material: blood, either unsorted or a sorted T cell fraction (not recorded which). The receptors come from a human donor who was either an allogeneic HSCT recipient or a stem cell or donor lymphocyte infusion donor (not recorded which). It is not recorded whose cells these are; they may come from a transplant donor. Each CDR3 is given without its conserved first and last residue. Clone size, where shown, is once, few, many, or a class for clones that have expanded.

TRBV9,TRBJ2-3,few,ASSRLAWHTDTQY
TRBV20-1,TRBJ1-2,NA,SATAIWDSRSNYGYT
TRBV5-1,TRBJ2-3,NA,ASSWDPQGQTDTQY
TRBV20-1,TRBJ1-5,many,SAQGVSNQPQH
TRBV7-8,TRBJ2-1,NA,ASSLAWGPGGEQF
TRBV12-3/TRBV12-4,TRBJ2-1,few,ASSLALSYNEQF
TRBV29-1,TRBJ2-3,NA,SVSGQGADTQY
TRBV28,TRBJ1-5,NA,ASMRGIRNQPQH
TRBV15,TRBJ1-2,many,ATSRAYGQVHYGYT
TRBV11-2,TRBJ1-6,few,ASSQHRGSSYNSPLH
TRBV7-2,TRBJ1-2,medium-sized,ASSPSSGSNYGYT
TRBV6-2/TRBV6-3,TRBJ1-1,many,ASSRRRGDRVEAF
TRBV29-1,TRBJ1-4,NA,SVRDRLGEKLF
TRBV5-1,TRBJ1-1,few,ASTLGGRNTEAF
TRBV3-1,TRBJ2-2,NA,ASSQPWTGQTGELF
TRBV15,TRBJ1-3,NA,ATSRDRGTRDTIY
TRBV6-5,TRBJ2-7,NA,ASSYTGVRDYEQY
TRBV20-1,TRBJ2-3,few,SAQGQVITDTQY
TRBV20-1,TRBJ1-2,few,SASSRDSG
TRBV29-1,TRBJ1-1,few,SVHSGKGGTEAF
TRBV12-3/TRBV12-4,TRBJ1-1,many,ASRGQKAF
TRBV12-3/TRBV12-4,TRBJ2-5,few,ASRGGTGYQETQY
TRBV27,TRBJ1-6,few,ASSLRQAPLH
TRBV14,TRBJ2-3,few,ASSQRTGVLDTQY
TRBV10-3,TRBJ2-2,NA,AIQGTGELF
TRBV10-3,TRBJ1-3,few,AITHGDRVGNTIY
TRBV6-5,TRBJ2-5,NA,ASSPDSSGLGETQY
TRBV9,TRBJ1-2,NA,ASSSGHLSNYGYT
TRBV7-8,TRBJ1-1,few,VSSPRDRMNTEAF
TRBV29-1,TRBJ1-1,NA,SVVRAEAF
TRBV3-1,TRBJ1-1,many,ASSQDQGGQAGTEAF
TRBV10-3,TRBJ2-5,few,AISEGGTQY
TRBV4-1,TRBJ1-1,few,ASSQVLRGRRGTEAF
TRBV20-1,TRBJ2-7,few,SAKSGGIYEQY
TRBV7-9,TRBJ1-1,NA,ASTIWGTEAF
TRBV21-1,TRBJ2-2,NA,ASRVQGEGGELF
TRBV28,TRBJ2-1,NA,ASSPHRYEQF
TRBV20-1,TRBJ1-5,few,SASIGSRGGNQPQH
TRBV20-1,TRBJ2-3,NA,SASGISTDTQY
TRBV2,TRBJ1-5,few,ASDRSQPQH
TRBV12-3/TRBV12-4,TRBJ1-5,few,ASSFRDTNQPQH
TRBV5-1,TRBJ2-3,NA,ASKRSPPTDTQY
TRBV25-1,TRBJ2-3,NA,ASSSLQGSNTQY
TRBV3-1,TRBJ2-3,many,ASSSPLAGDTDTQY
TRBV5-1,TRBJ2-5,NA,ASRGRTQY
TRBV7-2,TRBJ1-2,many,ASSLLAPGTGSNYGYT
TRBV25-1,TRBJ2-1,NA,ASSEYPTLVAGDNEQF
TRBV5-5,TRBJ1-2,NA,ASSLVDNYGYT
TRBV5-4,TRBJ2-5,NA,ASSRDYGGETQY
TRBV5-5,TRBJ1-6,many,ASRAPPTGAGNSPLH
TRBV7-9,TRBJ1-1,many,ASSLGFGEAF
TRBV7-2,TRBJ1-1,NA,ASSADWNTEAF
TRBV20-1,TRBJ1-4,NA,SARDRFYEKLF
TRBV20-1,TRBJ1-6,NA,SAARGPSYNSPLH
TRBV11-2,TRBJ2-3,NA,ASVDRLTDTQY
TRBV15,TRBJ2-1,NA,ATRRVSYNEQF